The table lists the clone carrying this T cell receptor beta chain with a few counts. The antigen is not known. It was with unique molecular identifiers that the TCRbeta library was prepared. TCRdb re-analysed the PCR reads in MiXCR, keeping a single row per CDR3 protein. Here the sample spans a few hundred thousand distinct CDR3 sequences, around 15% being singletons. This entry belongs to a study of T-cell reconstitution after alpha-beta-depleted transplantation in children. Study-level results: Reportedly, alpha-beta T cells present about two months post-transplant originated from several hundred expanded clones of graft origin.

Germline V gene sequence: CDR1 MNHNS, CDR2 SASEGT. The V and J ends lost 7 bases and 8 bases respectively, with 20 bases between them. This CDR3 spans 14 amino acids. V usage is TRBV6-1 and J usage is TRBJ1-1; D unresolved. The source is a boy less than two years old who had a stem cell transplant for Wiskott-Aldrich syndrome, so the T cells may come from the graft donor. The source material was PBMCs, mostly from graft donor cells, sampled 360 days after TCRalphabeta/CD19-depleted stem cell transplant. The CDR3 sequence is CASTIASGTVEAFF. The CDR3, as DNA: TGTGCCAGCACTATCGCATCTGGTACTGTGGAAGCTTTCTTT.